This entry lists 17 T cell receptor beta chains sequenced from one sample in a study of cytomegalovirus exposure and HLA in healthy donors. PCR used 60 Vbeta primers and 13 Jbeta primers. TCRdb's copy holds only in-frame clones and misses some; the assay was immunoSEQ multiplex PCR. This sample's table has tens of thousands of clones. The source material was PBMCs. The receptor set was obtained from a woman aged 25-40 years in good health and CMV-seronegative.

For this clone: At one of its ends the junction is not consistent with the germline gene, which may arise from a read error. This sequence joins TRBV30 and TRBJ2-3, with 8 bases identical to TRBD2. CDR1 and CDR2 from the germline V gene are GTSNPN and SVGIG (reference sequence). This CDR3 comprises 15 residues. CDR3 nucleotides: TGTGCCGGGAGTCGGGGGGGCTTTAGCACAGATACGCAGTATTTT. It specifies CAGSRGGFSTDTQYF.

In nucleotides, the CDR3 is TGCGCCAGCAGCCAAGAACAGGAAAGCACAGATACGCAGTATTTT. It encodes CASSQEQESTDTQYF. The rearrangement joins TRBV4-3 to TRBJ2-3; TRBD1 might be the D (5 bases). With 0 bases removed from V and 0 bases from J, the gap between germline ends came to 7 bases. This CDR3 is built from 15 residues. Germline CDR1 and CDR2: LGHNA and YSLEER.

The gene calls are TRBV11-3 and TRBJ2-1; 8 bases fit TRBD2. With 5 bases clipped from V and 4 bases from J, the junction kept 7 bases outside the gene matches. Germline CDR1 reads SGHNT; CDR2 reads YENEEA. The CDR3 is 15 residues long. The CDR3 DNA reads as TGTGCCAGCAGCCAGTACGCGGGAGGATACAATGAGCAGTTCTTC. It specifies CASSQYAGGYNEQFF.

The J gene is TRBJ2-7, the V gene TRBV13, with D maybe TRBD1 (6 bases). The V end lost 4 bases, the J end lost 4 bases, and 26 bases lay between the germline ends. The CDR3 length is 18 residues. Germline CDR1 is PRHDT and CDR2 is FYEKMQ (reference sequence). Here the CDR3 reads CASSSLLIRTDDGYEQYF. CDR3 in DNA: TGTGCCAGCAGCTCACTCCTGATTCGGACAGACGATGGGTACGAGCAGTACTTC.

The CDR3 DNA reads as TGTGCCAGCAGTTACCTCGGGGACACCTACAATGAGCAGTTCTTC. Translating it yields CASSYLGDTYNEQFF. V is TRBV27 and J is TRBJ2-1, with D possibly TRBD1 on 6 matching bases. V gave up 4 bases and J gave up 2 bases, with 12 bases separating them. The CDR3 extends over 15 amino acids. Germline CDR1 is MNHEY and CDR2 is SMNVEV (reference sequence).

This chain uses TRBV25-1 with TRBJ1-1; TRBD1 aligns across 8 bases. The CDR3 extends over 11 amino acids. CDR1 and CDR2 from the germline V gene are MGHDK and SYGVNS. V trimming: 1 base; J trimming: 11 bases; junction bases outside the gene matches: 0. This CDR3 is CASSEWTGAFF. DNA for the CDR3: TGTGCCAGCAGTGAATGGACAGGGGCTTTCTTT.

The chain has TRBV29-1 and TRBJ2-3; no definite D call. The CDR3 extends over 12 amino acids. CDR1 and CDR2 (germline): SQVTM, ANQGSEA. V was trimmed by 4 bases and J by 9 bases, leaving 14 bases between them. CDR3: CSVGLLEITQYF. CDR3 DNA sequence: TGCAGCGTTGGGCTACTGGAGATAACGCAGTATTTT.

The V and J genes are TRBV9 and TRBJ1-6, with D tentatively TRBD1 (6 bases). There are 14 residues in the CDR3. Germline CDR1 is SGDLS and CDR2 is YYNGEE. V was clipped by 5 bases and J by 7 bases, with 13 bases between them. The CDR3 reads CASREGQTNSPLHF. The DNA of the CDR3 is TGTGCCAGCAGGGAAGGACAGACGAATTCACCCCTCCACTTT. Combining the CDR3 with reference TRBV9 and TRBJ1-6 gives the whole variable domain DSGVTQTPKHLITATGQRVTLRCSPRSGDLSVYWYQQSLDQGLQFLIQYYNGEERAKGNILERFSAQQFPDLHSELNLSSLELGDSALYFCASREGQTNSPLHFGNGTRLTVT.

The chain links TRBV10-2 to TRBJ1-5, with TRBD1 as a possible D gene (6 bases). The CDR3 is 15 amino acids. V shed 5 bases and J shed 4 bases, with 15 bases lying between them. Per germline, CDR1 WSHSY and CDR2 SAAADI. The chain's CDR3 is CASSPGANGNQPQHF. The CDR3 DNA follows: TGCGCCAGCAGTCCAGGGGCAAATGGTAATCAGCCCCAGCATTTT.

The CDR3 here is CASSLEAGGTDTQYF. The CDR3 region has the DNA TGTGCCAGCAGCTTAGAAGCGGGAGGCACAGATACGCAGTATTTT. The rearrangement joins TRBV7-9 to TRBJ2-3, with TRBD2 identical over 8 bases. The CDR3 is 15 amino acids. CDR1 and CDR2 (germline): SEHNR, FQNEAQ (reference sequence). With V trimmed by 1 base and J by 1 base, 1 base remained unmatched.

The gene calls are TRBV6-5 and TRBJ1-5, with 10 nucleotides matching TRBD1. Trimming cost V 6 bases and J 2 bases; bases outside gene matches: 4. This CDR3 spans 15 amino acids. Germline loops: CDR1 MNHEY, CDR2 SVGAGI. CDR3 sequence: CASSFGTGGNQPQHF. In DNA, the CDR3 is TGTGCCAGCAGCTTCGGGACAGGGGGCAATCAGCCCCAGCATTTT.

This chain joins TRBV25-1 and TRBJ2-1, with 7 positions matching TRBD1. J was trimmed by 8 bases and V by 2 bases; bases with no gene match: 3. Per germline, CDR1 MGHDK and CDR2 SYGVNS. The CDR3 spans 13 residues. The DNA for the CDR3 is TGTGCCAGCAGTGAAAACAGGGGCGATGAGCAGTTCTTC. This translates into CASSENRGDEQFF.

The chain recombines TRBV25-1 with TRBJ2-7; no definite D call. V lost 4 bases to trimming and J lost 0 bases, with 16 bases between them. Germline-derived CDR1 and CDR2 are MGHDK and SYGVNS. This CDR3 spans 16 amino acids. The CDR3 loop is CASSARRVESSYEQYF. The CDR3, as DNA: TGTGCCAGCAGTGCCCGACGGGTGGAGAGCTCCTACGAGCAGTACTTC.

The chain carries TRBV28 and TRBJ2-1; D call uncertain. Trimming took 5 bases from V and 8 from J, leaving 16 bases between them. Germline-derived CDR1 and CDR2 are MDHEN and SYDVKM. The CDR3 spans 14 residues. CDR3 amino acids: CASSGGTAPDEQFF. DNA for the CDR3: TGTGCCAGCAGTGGCGGTACCGCTCCGGATGAGCAGTTCTTC.

The chain links TRBV30 to TRBJ1-5; the D is unclear. The germline V gene encodes CDR1 GTSNPN and CDR2 SVGIG (reference sequence). CDR3 length: 13 amino acids. The V end was cut by 2 bases, the J end by 3 bases, with 8 bases between. The CDR3, as DNA: TGTGCCTGGAGTTTCAGGTCCAATCAGCCCCAGCATTTT. It yields the protein CAWSFRSNQPQHF.

This sequence joins TRBV4-3 and TRBJ2-3; 10 bases agree with TRBD1. This CDR3 spans 16 amino acids. Losses at the gene ends were 0 bases for V and 4 bases for J; bases not matched to a gene: 4. Germline-derived CDR1 and CDR2 are LGHNA and YSLEER. CDR3 DNA: TGCGCCAGCAGCCAAGATCAGGGGACAGGGGCAGATACGCAGTATTTT. Residues: CASSQDQGTGADTQYF.

CDR3 loop: CAWRGQDSPLHF. The CDR3, as DNA: TGTGCCTGGAGGGGCCAGGATTCACCCCTCCACTTT. The V and J genes are TRBV30 and TRBJ1-6; no firm D call. This CDR3 spans 12 amino acids. Germline CDR1 GTSNPN, CDR2 SVGIG (reference sequence). The V and J ends lost 3 bases and 8 bases respectively, with 8 bases between them.